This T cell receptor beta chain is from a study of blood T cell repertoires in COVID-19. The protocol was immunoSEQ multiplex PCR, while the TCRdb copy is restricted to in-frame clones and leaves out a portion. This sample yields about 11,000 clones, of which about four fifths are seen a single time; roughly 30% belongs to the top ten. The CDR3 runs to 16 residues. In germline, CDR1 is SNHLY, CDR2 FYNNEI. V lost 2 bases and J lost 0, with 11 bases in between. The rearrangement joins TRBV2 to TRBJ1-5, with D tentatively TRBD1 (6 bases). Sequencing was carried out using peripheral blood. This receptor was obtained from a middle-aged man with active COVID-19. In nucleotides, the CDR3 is TGTGCCAGCAGTGAACGTAGAGGGGGTAGCAATCAGCCCCAGCATTTT. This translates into CASSERRGGSNQPQHF.